These T cell receptor beta chains were read from a single sample in a study of blood T cells in healthy people across ages. TCRdb re-called the 5' RACE reads through MiXCR, storing one row per CDR3 protein. The table includes around 1,000,000 distinct CDR3 sequences, under 30% detected once. These data also formed part of another study, on T cells of mothers and their children.

Sequences were obtained from blood. All receptors come from a girl aged 2 to 9 in good health. The CDR3 runs from the conserved cysteine through the conserved F or W. A D gene is named only where the DNA matches it firmly. Size is omitted from some rows. Given values are once, few, many or a class for expanded clones.

size	J	V	D	length	CDR3	DNA
few	TRBJ2-2	TRBV7-9	.	13	CASSLELSGELFF	TGTGCCAGCAGCTTAGAACTTAGCGGGGAGCTGTTTTTT
.	TRBJ2-1	TRBV3-1	TRBD2	17	CASSQGAGTSGDNEQFF	TGTGCCAGCAGCCAAGGGGCCGGGACTAGCGGAGACAATGAGCAGTTCTTC
few	TRBJ2-2	TRBV11-2	.	11	CASSLGPELFF	TGTGCCAGCAGCCTGGGACCTGAGCTGTTTTTT
.	TRBJ2-7	TRBV7-2	.	14	CASTVRAGMDEQYF	TGTGCCAGCACCGTAAGGGCGGGAATGGACGAGCAGTACTTC
few	TRBJ2-1	TRBV12-3/TRBV12-4	TRBD2	15	CASSLTSGSQNEQFF	TGTGCCAGCAGTTTAACTAGCGGGAGTCAGAATGAGCAGTTCTTC
.	TRBJ2-1	TRBV20-1	.	15	CSASPPLASYNEQFF	TGCAGTGCTAGCCCCCCCCTAGCTTCTTACAATGAGCAGTTCTTC
few	TRBJ2-1	TRBV28	TRBD1	13	CASSYIQGSEQFF	TGTGCCAGCAGTTACATACAGGGGAGTGAGCAGTTCTTC
.	TRBJ2-4	TRBV7-9	.	16	CASSFQGGGAQNIQYF	TGTGCCAGCAGCTTTCAGGGGGGAGGAGCACAAAACATTCAGTACTTC
.	TRBJ2-2	TRBV7-2	TRBD2	17	CASSLALAGGYTGELFF	TGTGCCAGCAGCTTAGCGCTTGCGGGAGGCTACACCGGGGAGCTGTTTTTT
.	TRBJ2-1	TRBV20-1	TRBD2	16	CSARDLAGDRNNEQFF	TGCAGTGCTAGAGATTTAGCGGGAGATAGGAACAATGAGCAGTTCTTC
few	TRBJ2-3	TRBV6-5	.	17	CASSYSVQEQFTDTQYF	TGTGCCAGCAGTTACTCCGTCCAGGAACAATTCACAGATACGCAGTATTTT
.	TRBJ2-5	TRBV28	.	14	CASSSGRRQETQYF	TGTGCCAGCAGCAGTGGGCGGAGACAAGAGACCCAGTACTTC
.	TRBJ2-1	TRBV6-2/TRBV6-3	.	12	CASSYDVAQQFF	TGTGCCAGCAGTTATGACGTGGCTCAGCAGTTCTTC
.	TRBJ2-7	TRBV3-1	TRBD2	17	CASSRLVGTSYVYEQYF	TGTGCCAGCAGCCGGCTAGTGGGGACTAGTTATGTCTACGAGCAGTACTTC
.	TRBJ2-1	TRBV15	.	15	CATSLGGTPYNEQFF	TGTGCCACCAGCCTCGGTGGGACACCCTACAATGAGCAGTTCTTC
.	TRBJ2-1	TRBV12-5	.	18	CASGLVRKADSSYNEQFF	TGTGCTAGTGGTTTGGTACGGAAGGCCGACAGCTCCTACAATGAGCAGTTCTTC
.	TRBJ2-7	TRBV9	.	14	CASSVGRNTYEQYF	TGTGCCAGCAGCGTAGGCCGGAACACCTACGAGCAGTACTTC
.	TRBJ2-1	TRBV29-1	.	12	CSCRGGDDEQFF	TGCAGCTGCAGAGGGGGGGACGATGAGCAGTTCTTC
.	TRBJ1-2	TRBV4-3	.	13	CASSQDVTDGYTF	TGCGCCAGCAGCCAAGATGTGACGGATGGCTACACCTTC
.	TRBJ2-7	TRBV28	.	12	CASRGGTYEQYF	TGTGCCAGCAGGGGGGGAACCTACGAGCAGTACTTC
.	TRBJ2-7	TRBV2	.	15	CASSSREGPTYEQYF	TGTGCCAGCAGCTCCCGGGAAGGCCCGACCTACGAGCAGTACTTC
.	TRBJ2-7	TRBV5-1	.	14	CASSLVLTPYEQYF	TGCGCCAGCAGCTTGGTTCTAACACCCTACGAGCAGTACTTC
.	TRBJ1-1	TRBV11-1	.	22	CASSLAGMGGRTPRGLNTEAFF	TGTGCCAGCAGCTTAGCCGGAATGGGGGGCAGGACCCCACGCGGGTTGAACACTGAAGCTTTCTTT
few	TRBJ2-5	TRBV5-1	.	16	CASSFRDPEYQETQYF	TGCGCCAGCAGCTTCCGGGACCCCGAGTACCAAGAGACCCAGTACTTC
.	TRBJ2-2	TRBV25-1	TRBD2	14	CASRTSLKAGELFF	TGTGCCAGCAGGACTAGCCTTAAAGCCGGGGAGCTGTTTTTT
few	TRBJ2-7	TRBV29-1	TRBD2	15	CSVEVAGERAWEQYF	TGCAGCGTTGAAGTTGCGGGAGAACGGGCCTGGGAGCAGTACTTC
.	TRBJ2-5	TRBV28	.	13	CASSERVVETQYF	TGTGCCAGCAGTGAGAGGGTGGTGGAGACCCAGTACTTC
.	TRBJ1-4	TRBV2	.	14	CASSYRANAEKLFF	TGTGCCAGCAGTTATCGAGCAAACGCCGAAAAACTGTTTTTT
few	TRBJ2-1	TRBV20-1	.	16	CSAGSLTSLKRDEQFF	TGCAGTGCCGGGAGTTTGACAAGCCTCAAAAGGGATGAGCAGTTCTTC
few	TRBJ2-1	TRBV20-1	TRBD2	15	CSARDPGLYGDEQFF	TGCAGTGCTAGGGACCCGGGACTATACGGCGATGAGCAGTTCTTC
few	TRBJ2-7	TRBV28	.	15	CASSLSTGLSYEQYF	TGTGCCAGCAGTTTGTCGACAGGCCTCTCCTACGAGCAGTACTTC
few	TRBJ1-5	TRBV10-3	.	17	CAISESERGSDNQPQHF	TGTGCCATCAGTGAGTCGGAACGGGGGTCCGACAATCAGCCCCAGCATTTT